A selection of T cell receptor beta chains follows, all from one sample in a study of a mutant IDH1 vaccine in newly diagnosed glioma. Here immunoSEQ multiplex PCR was the method, and the copy in TCRdb shows in-frame clones only, minus some. The table has about 65,000 clones, more than 75% seen once; the top ten hold roughly 4%. These receptors have no identified antigens. The sequenced sample was PBMCs, obtained from a glioma patient whose treatment included an IDH1 peptide vaccine. These receptors came from a man aged 25-40 years with glioma. CDR3s include the opening cysteine and the closing phenylalanine or tryptophan. Each record gives: V gene, J gene, CDR3 length, D gene, clone size, CDR3 DNA, CDR3 protein. The D gene is left open where the match is weak. The size of a clone is reported for some rows only, either as once, few or many, or as a class for expanded clones.

V: TRBV7-8
J: TRBJ1-2
length: 15
D: TRBD1
size: NA
DNA: TGTGCCAGCAGCTCCATTCAAGCCAGGGACAGTCGCTACACCTTC
CDR3: CASSSIQARDSRYTF

V: TRBV13
J: TRBJ2-3
length: 14
D: NA
size: NA
DNA: TGTGCCAGCAGCTTAGTGGCAGCTACAGATACGCAGTATTTT
CDR3: CASSLVAATDTQYF

V: TRBV7-6
J: TRBJ1-1
length: 14
D: NA
size: NA
DNA: TGTGCCAGCAGCTTTTCGTCAGCGAACACTGAAGCTTTCTTT
CDR3: CASSFSSANTEAFF

V: TRBV29-1
J: TRBJ2-7
length: 12
D: TRBD1
size: NA
DNA: TGCAGCGCTCGGGACAGCTCCTACGAGCAGTACTTC
CDR3: CSARDSSYEQYF

V: TRBV19
J: TRBJ1-2
length: 12
D: NA
size: NA
DNA: TGTGCCAGTAGTATTTCCCTCTATGGCTACACCTTC
CDR3: CASSISLYGYTF

V: TRBV27
J: TRBJ1-5
length: 14
D: NA
size: NA
DNA: TGTGCCAGCAGTTTCGGCATGGACAATCAGCCCCAGCATTTT
CDR3: CASSFGMDNQPQHF

V: TRBV9
J: TRBJ1-5
length: 15
D: NA
size: NA
DNA: TGTGCCAGCAGCGCCTCACACCTTAGCAATCAGCCCCAGCATTTT
CDR3: CASSASHLSNQPQHF

V: TRBV20-1
J: TRBJ2-5
length: 11
D: NA
size: once
DNA: TGCAGTGCTATCGGGCGAGAGACCCAGTACTTC
CDR3: CSAIGRETQYF

V: TRBV5-1
J: TRBJ1-1
length: 14
D: NA
size: NA
DNA: TGCGCCAGCAGCTTGTTCGGGGCAAACACTGAAGCTTTCTTT
CDR3: CASSLFGANTEAFF

V: TRBV7-2
J: TRBJ2-1
length: 15
D: NA
size: NA
DNA: TGTGCCAGCAGCCGGGACTCCAATCCCTTCAATGAGCAGTTCTTC
CDR3: CASSRDSNPFNEQFF

V: TRBV11-3
J: TRBJ2-5
length: 15
D: NA
size: NA
DNA: TGTGCCAGCAGCGCCGGCGTCGGGGTTCAAGAGACCCAGTACTTC
CDR3: CASSAGVGVQETQYF

V: TRBV4-1
J: TRBJ1-4
length: 15
D: NA
size: NA
DNA: TGCGCCAGCAGCCTCCAGGGCGCAACTAATGAAAAACTGTTTTTT
CDR3: CASSLQGATNEKLFF

V: TRBV2
J: TRBJ2-5
length: 18
D: NA
size: NA
DNA: TGTGCCAGCAGTGAACTCCTCGGGACTTCTACCGCACAAGAGACCCAGTACTTC
CDR3: CASSELLGTSTAQETQYF

V: TRBV7-7
J: TRBJ2-7
length: 13
D: NA
size: NA
DNA: TGTGCCAGCTCGGCAGGGGTGTATTATGAGCAGTACTTC
CDR3: CASSAGVYYEQYF

V: TRBV2
J: TRBJ1-4
length: 13
D: NA
size: NA
DNA: TGTGCCAGCAGTGAAAGCGGTAATGAAAAACTGTTTTTT
CDR3: CASSESGNEKLFF

V: TRBV5-4
J: TRBJ2-1
length: 13
D: NA
size: NA
DNA: TGTGCCAGCAGCTTCGGCTCCTACAATGAGCAGTTCTTC
CDR3: CASSFGSYNEQFF

V: TRBV2
J: TRBJ1-1
length: 12
D: NA
size: NA
DNA: TGTGCCAGTCGCACGGGTAACACTGAAGCTTTCTTT
CDR3: CASRTGNTEAFF

V: TRBV30
J: TRBJ2-5
length: 14
D: TRBD2
size: NA
DNA: TGTGCCTGGAGTGCCGGGACTAGCCTTAAGACCCAGTACTTC
CDR3: CAWSAGTSLKTQYF

V: TRBV4-1
J: TRBJ2-4
length: 18
D: NA
size: NA
DNA: TGCGCCAGCAGCCAAGGCATCCAAGAGGGGACAGCCAAAAACATTCAGTACTTC
CDR3: CASSQGIQEGTAKNIQYF

V: TRBV15
J: TRBJ2-1
length: 13
D: NA
size: NA
DNA: TGTGCCACCAGCAGAGGAAGGGACAATGAGCAGTTCTTC
CDR3: CATSRGRDNEQFF

V: TRBV28
J: TRBJ1-2
length: 13
D: TRBD1
size: NA
DNA: TGTGCCAGCACTTGGACAGGGCCCTATGGCTACACCTTC
CDR3: CASTWTGPYGYTF

V: TRBV4-1
J: TRBJ1-2
length: 14
D: NA
size: NA
DNA: TGCGCCAGCAGCCAAGGCGTTTCTTACTATGGCTACACCTTC
CDR3: CASSQGVSYYGYTF

V: TRBV9
J: TRBJ2-2
length: 15
D: NA
size: NA
DNA: TGTGCCAGCAGGTCCGAGACTAGTGTAACCGGGGAGCTGTTTTTT
CDR3: CASRSETSVTGELFF

V: TRBV13
J: TRBJ2-1
length: 17
D: TRBD1
size: few
DNA: TGTGCCAGCAGCCGACATCGTTTAGGGGGCGCAGACAATGAGCAGTTCTTC
CDR3: CASSRHRLGGADNEQFF

V: TRBV28
J: TRBJ2-7
length: 16
D: NA
size: NA
DNA: TGTGCCAGCAGGAATGCCCCCGAGACCGCCTCCTACGAGCAGTACTTC
CDR3: CASRNAPETASYEQYF

V: TRBV11-2
J: TRBJ2-7
length: 13
D: TRBD1
size: NA
DNA: TGTGCCAGCAGCCCGGGACAGACCTACGAGCAGTACTTC
CDR3: CASSPGQTYEQYF

V: TRBV10-1
J: TRBJ2-7
length: 12
D: NA
size: NA
DNA: TGCGCCAGCAGCGACGGGTCCTACGAGCAGTACTTC
CDR3: CASSDGSYEQYF

V: TRBV5-1
J: TRBJ2-3
length: 17
D: TRBD2
size: once
DNA: TGCGCCAGCAGCTTGGCCCGGACTAGCGGGTCGACAGATACGCAGTATTTT
CDR3: CASSLARTSGSTDTQYF

V: TRBV27
J: TRBJ1-4
length: 16
D: TRBD1
size: once
DNA: TGTGCCAGCAGCGGACAGGGGGCCGCAACTAATGAAAAACTGTTTTTT
CDR3: CASSGQGAATNEKLFF

V: TRBV5-5
J: TRBJ1-1
length: 15
D: NA
size: NA
DNA: TGTGCCAGCAGCTCCCCCCAGGGACAGAACACTGAAGCTTTCTTT
CDR3: CASSSPQGQNTEAFF

V: TRBV5-1
J: TRBJ2-1
length: 14
D: NA
size: NA
DNA: TGCGCCAGCAGCGTGGTGGATGCCTACAATGAGCAGTTCTTC
CDR3: CASSVVDAYNEQFF

V: TRBV10-1
J: TRBJ2-2
length: 14
D: NA
size: NA
DNA: TGCGCCAGCAGTGAGTCTCACTACACCGGGGAGCTGTTTTTT
CDR3: CASSESHYTGELFF

V: TRBV5-4
J: TRBJ2-3
length: 15
D: TRBD1
size: NA
DNA: TGTGCCAGCAGCTTGGCCGGACAGGGATATCCTCCGCAGTATTTT
CDR3: CASSLAGQGYPPQYF

V: TRBV5-6
J: TRBJ2-7
length: 14
D: NA
size: NA
DNA: TGTGCCAGCAGCTTGCCGCAGGGCTTCCACGAGCAGTACTTC
CDR3: CASSLPQGFHEQYF

V: TRBV29-1
J: TRBJ2-1
length: 15
D: NA
size: NA
DNA: TGCAGCGTATTAAAGGACAGAAGTCCCTACAATGAGCAGTTCTTC
CDR3: CSVLKDRSPYNEQFF

V: TRBV30
J: TRBJ2-3
length: 11
D: NA
size: NA
DNA: TGTGCCTGGAGTGTTGTGGATACGCAGTATTTT
CDR3: CAWSVVDTQYF

V: TRBV30
J: TRBJ1-4
length: 13
D: NA
size: few
DNA: TGTGCCTGGAGTGTACAGTCGAATGAAAAACTGTTTTTT
CDR3: CAWSVQSNEKLFF

V: TRBV10-2
J: TRBJ2-2
length: 17
D: TRBD2
size: once
DNA: TGCGCCAGCAGTGAGACGCTAGCGGTAACGAACACCGGGGAGCTGTTTTTT
CDR3: CASSETLAVTNTGELFF

V: TRBV25-1
J: TRBJ2-5
length: 15
D: NA
size: NA
DNA: TGTGCCAGCAGCGAATCGTACACACTCCAAGAGACCCAGTACTTC
CDR3: CASSESYTLQETQYF

V: TRBV6-5
J: TRBJ2-7
length: 15
D: NA
size: NA
DNA: TGTGCCAGCAGTTACACCGGGAGTCGTAAGTACGAGCAGTACTTC
CDR3: CASSYTGSRKYEQYF

V: TRBV11-2
J: TRBJ2-1
length: 16
D: NA
size: NA
DNA: TGTGCCAGCAGCCCCGCTACGGCAGGACCCAACAATGAGCAGTTCTTC
CDR3: CASSPATAGPNNEQFF

V: TRBV2
J: TRBJ1-1
length: 14
D: TRBD1
size: NA
DNA: TGTGCCAGACCCCCCGACAGGGGAGGCACTGAAGCTTTCTTT
CDR3: CARPPDRGGTEAFF

V: TRBV15
J: TRBJ1-4
length: 15
D: NA
size: NA
DNA: TGTGCCACCAGCAGAGGGAGGGGAACTAATGAAAAACTGTTTTTT
CDR3: CATSRGRGTNEKLFF

V: TRBV6-1
J: TRBJ1-1
length: 12
D: NA
size: NA
DNA: TGTGCCACCCAGATGGGGGTCACTGAAGCTTTCTTT
CDR3: CATQMGVTEAFF

V: TRBV5-1
J: TRBJ1-5
length: 15
D: NA
size: NA
DNA: TGCGCCAGCAGCTTGGTTTCTGGGAGAAATCAGCCCCAGCATTTT
CDR3: CASSLVSGRNQPQHF

V: TRBV13
J: TRBJ1-2
length: 12
D: NA
size: NA
DNA: TGTGCCAGCACCGACAGAGCCTATGGCTACACCTTC
CDR3: CASTDRAYGYTF

V: TRBV6-1
J: TRBJ1-3
length: 18
D: NA
size: NA
DNA: TGTGCCAGCAGTGCCCCCGTTTCTTCCAGGGGCATGGAAAACACCATATATTTT
CDR3: CASSAPVSSRGMENTIYF

V: TRBV11-2
J: TRBJ1-6
length: 18
D: NA
size: NA
DNA: TGTGCCAGCAGCTTAAGGCCCCGTCGAGACTTCGGTAATTCACCCCTCCACTTT
CDR3: CASSLRPRRDFGNSPLHF

V: TRBV7-9
J: TRBJ2-1
length: 14
D: NA
size: NA
DNA: TGTGCCAGCAGCTTAGTTGAGGGGACGAATGAGCAGTTCTTC
CDR3: CASSLVEGTNEQFF

V: TRBV14
J: TRBJ1-2
length: 14
D: NA
size: NA
DNA: TGTGCCAGCAGCCAACAAGGTCCTAACTATGGCTACACCTTC
CDR3: CASSQQGPNYGYTF

V: TRBV25-1
J: TRBJ1-6
length: 14
D: TRBD1
size: NA
DNA: TGTGCCAGCAAATACAGGGGGCAAAATTCACCCCTCCACTTT
CDR3: CASKYRGQNSPLHF